These T cell receptor beta chains were read from a single sample in a study of human T cells and chemical hapten exposure. TCRdb recomputed calls from the RACE reads with MiXCR, one row per CDR3 protein. The sample has roughly 130,000 distinct CDR3 sequences; around 11% are singletons. The sample in question was whole blood, obtained in connection with sensitization to the hapten diphenylcyclopropenone (DPC). Receptors originate from a woman in her forties or fifties with alopecia areata. Some clones in this sample may be carry-over from other donors' samples. Both conserved end residues are part of each CDR3. D genes are given only for firm matches. Where a row states a size, it is once, few, many or the class of an expanded clone; other rows omit it.

>NA|TRBV27|TRBJ2-5|NA
TGTGCCAGCAGTCCCGTGGGTACGGTGTCTCAAGAGACCCAGTACTTC
CASSPVGTVSQETQYF
>NA|TRBV7-2|TRBJ1-5|NA
TGTGCCAGCAGCTTAGGGACGGTGAGTTGGCCCCAGCATTTT
CASSLGTVSWPQHF
>many|TRBV4-3|TRBJ2-7|TRBD1
TGCGCCAGCAGCCGAGGGACAGGGGCACGCGAGCAGTACTTC
CASSRGTGAREQYF
>NA|TRBV6-5|TRBJ1-6|NA
TGTGCCAGCACCTACAGCACCGATTCACCCCTCCACTTT
CASTYSTDSPLHF
>NA|TRBV5-6|TRBJ2-7|NA
TGTGCCAGCAGCGCAGGGAGCTACGAGCAGTACTTC
CASSAGSYEQYF
>few|TRBV2|TRBJ1-1|NA
TGTGCCAGCAGGCTCCAGGGTGGCACTGAAGCTTTCTTT
CASRLQGGTEAFF
>few|TRBV15|TRBJ2-1|TRBD2
TGTGCCACCAGCAACCCGACTAGCGGGGGAAGCTCCTACAATGAGCAGTTCTTC
CATSNPTSGGSSYNEQFF
>few|TRBV6-5|TRBJ1-1|NA
TGTGCCAGAACCAAAGCTTTCTTT
CARTKAFF
>NA|TRBV12-3/TRBV12-4|TRBJ2-7|TRBD2
TGTGCCAGCAGCTTCACCGGCGCGGGGGGGGTGGAGCAGTACTTC
CASSFTGAGGVEQYF
>NA|TRBV6-1|TRBJ2-7|NA
TGTGCCAGCAGTGAAGTACAAGGGAGTACCTACGAGCAGTACTTC
CASSEVQGSTYEQYF
>NA|TRBV7-9|TRBJ1-6|TRBD1
TGTGCCAGCAGCTCAGGGGGCAGTTCACCCCTCCACTTT
CASSSGGSSPLHF
>NA|TRBV6-5|TRBJ2-6|TRBD1
TGTGCCAGCAGTTCGACAGGGCCCGGGGCCAACGTCCTGACTTTC
CASSSTGPGANVLTF
>many|TRBV9|TRBJ1-1|NA
TGTGCCAGCAGCGGCCCAACCGATGGGTCCAACACTGAAGCTTTCTTT
CASSGPTDGSNTEAFF
>NA|TRBV6-1|TRBJ1-4|TRBD1
TGTGCCAGCAGTGAGGAATATGGAGGACAGGGGCGGATAGATCCTACTAATGAAAAACTGTTTTTT
CASSEEYGGQGRIDPTNEKLFF
>many|TRBV28|TRBJ2-1|NA
TGTGCCAGCAGTGTGCACAGGGAAATGTTTAATGAGCAGTTCTTC
CASSVHREMFNEQFF
>few|TRBV29-1|TRBJ1-1|TRBD1
TGCAGCGGATCAGGACAGGGGGACACTGAAGCTTTCTTT
CSGSGQGDTEAFF
>NA|TRBV4-2|TRBJ2-1|NA
TGTGCCAGCAGCCAAGCCGGCCAGGGCCCATCCTACAATGAGCAGTTCTTC
CASSQAGQGPSYNEQFF
>few|TRBV3-1|TRBJ1-2|NA
TGTGCCAGCAGCCAAGATAGGACTGGCTACACCTTC
CASSQDRTGYTF
>many|TRBV9|TRBJ2-2|TRBD1
TGTGCCAGCAGGCTCACCGGGACAGGGACCGGGGAGCTGTTTTTT
CASRLTGTGTGELFF
>many|TRBV5-6|TRBJ2-1|TRBD2
TGTGCCAGCAGGCCAGCGGGGGTGACCTACAATGAGCAGTTCTTC
CASRPAGVTYNEQFF
>many|TRBV24-1|TRBJ2-2|NA
TGTGCCACCAGTGACCGTGGACGGAGCACCGGGGAGCTGTTTTTT
CATSDRGRSTGELFF
>few|TRBV2|TRBJ1-2|NA
TGTGCCAGCAATGGCCACAGCCTCTCTGGCTACACCTTC
CASNGHSLSGYTF
>NA|TRBV9|TRBJ2-7|TRBD2
TGTGCCAGCAGCGTAGGGGCTAGCGGCTCCTACGAGCAGTACTTC
CASSVGASGSYEQYF
>NA|TRBV21-1|TRBJ1-1|NA
TGTGCCAGCAGCACCTACCTGGACGGGTACACTGAAGCTTTCTTT
CASSTYLDGYTEAFF
>NA|TRBV20-1|TRBJ2-2|TRBD2
TGCAGTGCTAGCATCAGCAGCGGGAGAAGGACCGGGGAGCTGTTTTTT
CSASISSGRRTGELFF
>NA|TRBV20-1|TRBJ1-2|TRBD1
TGCAGTGCTGCCCTCGGACAGGGAGCTAACTATGGCTACACCTTC
CSAALGQGANYGYTF
>NA|TRBV21-1|TRBJ2-6|NA
TGTGCCAGCAGCAAAGCGAAGGCGGCACCTAGCTCTGGGGCCAACGTCCTGACTTTC
CASSKAKAAPSSGANVLTF
>NA|TRBV5-4|TRBJ1-5|NA
TGTGCCAGCAGCTTGGGGGGGGGTAAGCCCCAGCATTTT
CASSLGGGKPQHF
>few|TRBV3-1|TRBJ2-3|NA
TGTGCCAGCAGCCAAGATCAAACAGATACGCAGTATTTT
CASSQDQTDTQYF
>NA|TRBV7-9|TRBJ1-1|NA
TGTGCCAGCAGCGGGGGGGGGCCGATTATGAACACTGAAGCTTTCTTT
CASSGGGPIMNTEAFF
>few|TRBV9|TRBJ1-6|TRBD1
TGTGCCAGCAGCGGAACAGGGGGCGCAGCGTCACCCCTCCACTTT
CASSGTGGAASPLHF
>many|TRBV28|TRBJ2-7|NA
TGTGCCAGCAGTCCCCGACACGACGAGCAGTACTTC
CASSPRHDEQYF
>few|TRBV20-1|TRBJ1-4|NA
TGCAGTTACCCGGGCCCTAATGAAAAACTGTTTTTT
CSYPGPNEKLFF
>many|TRBV6-5|TRBJ2-1|TRBD1
TGTGCCAGCAGCCCCGAAACCGGGACAGGGCATCGGAATGAGCAGTTCTTC
CASSPETGTGHRNEQFF
>few|TRBV7-3|TRBJ1-1|TRBD1
TGTGCCAGCAGCTTAACCCCAGGGGGGGCCATGAACACTGAAGCTTTCTTT
CASSLTPGGAMNTEAFF
>NA|TRBV5-1|TRBJ2-1|TRBD2
TGCGCCAGCTCGGGGGGCCTAGCGGGAGGGCATGAGCAGTTCTTC
CASSGGLAGGHEQFF
>NA|TRBV20-1|TRBJ1-2|NA
TGCAGTGCCCGAACAGTCTATGGCTACACCTTC
CSARTVYGYTF
>NA|TRBV5-1|TRBJ2-5|TRBD1
TGCGCCAGCAGTCTCGGGACAGGGGGAGAGACCCAGTACTTC
CASSLGTGGETQYF
>few|TRBV6-5|TRBJ1-6|TRBD1
TGTGCCAGCAGTTACAACAGGGGAGTCTCGGGCTCCTATAATTCACCCCTCCACTTT
CASSYNRGVSGSYNSPLHF
>NA|TRBV12-3/TRBV12-4|TRBJ2-2|NA
TGTGCCAGCAGTTTGCAGGGTATCGGGGAGCTGTTTTTT
CASSLQGIGELFF
>NA|TRBV14|TRBJ2-3|NA
TGTGCCAGCAGCCGCCTCCCCGACTGGAGCGATACGCAGTATTTT
CASSRLPDWSDTQYF
>few|TRBV12-5|TRBJ2-7|NA
TGTGCTAGTGGTGCCGGGGTCTACAACGAGCAGTACTTC
CASGAGVYNEQYF
>few|TRBV4-1|TRBJ2-7|NA
TGCGCCAGCAGCCAGGTCCCTGCGACAAGCAGACCCTACGAGCAGTACTTC
CASSQVPATSRPYEQYF
>few|TRBV12-3/TRBV12-4|TRBJ1-6|NA
TGTGCCAGCAGACCTGGGACCGCCGGGGCACCCCTCCACTTT
CASRPGTAGAPLHF